A single T cell receptor beta chain is shown here with its context. What this receptor recognizes is not known. No quality values exist for individual bases; no much larger clone is one base distant. Each collaborating institution followed its own protocols to collect whole blood in K2EDTA tubes. For TCRbeta analysis, collaborators shipped samples in one of three forms: frozen whole blood, isolated PBMCs, or DNA extracted from either of those sample types. The immunoSEQ Assay, a bias-controlled multiplex PCR, was used to amplify TCRbeta CDR3 regions from genomic DNA. From the authors' description of their analysis: Within the assay, amplification of reference gene primers was used to estimate how many nucleated cells each sample contained. Sequence reads were collapsed and filtered to measure the absolute abundance of every unique TCRbeta CDR3 rearrangement. Productive Simpson clonality was computed per sample as the square root of Simpson's diversity index over productive rearrangements. This immuneACCESS table, as held by TCRdb, lists in-frame sequences with V and J called but not all clones. Of the missing ones, under half trace to an unresolved V gene in checked studies; the others have no known cause. V and J calls plus clone size are reproduced from that table; the DNA served to infer D and trimming. Within this sample are 120,000 to 150,000 clones, with more than 75% of them counted one time only. Roughly 15% of the sample belongs to the ten largest clones.

Per the germline V gene, LGHNA is the CDR1 and YSLEER is the CDR2. Trimmed from V: 1 base; trimmed from J: 7 bases; junction bases lacking a gene match: 4. The CDR3 sequence holds 15 residues, the cysteine and phenylalanine included. Just the 45-base CDR3 DNA is kept, in frame starting at base 1. The record originates from a study of blood T cell repertoires in COVID-19 (TCRdb year 2020). Some background on the complete study: Collaborator samples came from the United States, Italy and Spain and covered acute and convalescent phases of COVID-19. The repertoires were released in a freely available public database intended as a resource for research on the immune response to SARS-CoV-2. The prospective study material was composed of cDNA or gDNA derived from T cells, B-cell-depleted T cells, or PBMCs. Where available, HLA class I and class II types were obtained from metadata supplied by the sample provider rather than from assay-based typing. Samples came from the ongoing ImmuneRACE study (first 160 participants) plus 1,254 subjects from 6 global collaborators. A de-identified subject ID, COVID-19 status, age in years and sex were almost always included in the sample metadata. Subjects who had been exposed to COVID-19, were actively infected with it, or had recovered from it provided the deeply sampled blood TCRbeta repertoires that made up the dataset.

Findings and caveats that apply to the study as a whole: The amount of clinical and demographic metadata varied by source and participant and was provided uncurated.

The receptor chain draws on TRBV4-3 and TRBJ2-1; 10 bases in the junction line up with TRBD2. What was sequenced was peripheral blood. This receptor was identified in a human donor with acute or convalescent COVID-19. The donor label of this sample is uncertain. The DNA sequence is as follows: TGCGCCAGCAGCCAAGTGCCTAGCGGGAGAAATGAGCAGTTCTTC. Its translation reads: CASSQVPSGRNEQFF.